The 12 T cell receptor beta chains below come from one sample, sequenced in a study of blood T cell repertoires in COVID-19. Profiling relied on immunoSEQ multiplex PCR, and the TCRdb table lists in-frame clones only, not all of them. The profile shows roughly 250,000 clones, around four fifths of them singletons. The material sequenced was peripheral blood. The receptors shown here come from a woman in her sixties or seventies with active or convalescent COVID-19.

The V gene is TRBV7-8, the J gene TRBJ2-3; 11 bases align to TRBD1. The CDR3 covers 16 residues. Germline values: CDR1 SGHVS, CDR2 FQNEAQ. V was pared by 4 bases and J by 2 bases, with 5 bases of the junction left unmatched. DNA for the CDR3: TGTGCCAGCAGCTGGGGGACAGGGGGGGCCACAGATACGCAGTATTTT. As protein: CASSWGTGGATDTQYF.

The V and J genes are TRBV7-9 and TRBJ1-2; no clear D. Germline V gene data show CDR1 as SEHNR and CDR2 as FQNEAQ (reference sequence). The V gene lost 0 bases and the J gene lost 1 base, with 9 bases spanning the gap. This CDR3 is built from 15 residues. The CDR3 sequence is CASSLAPGGNYGYTF. The CDR3 nucleotides read TGTGCCAGCAGCTTAGCTCCCGGCGGTAACTATGGCTACACCTTC.

The chain combines TRBV30 with TRBJ2-2; D possibly corresponds to TRBD2 (6 bases). V was shortened by 4 bases and J by 3 bases, with 18 bases between the two germline ends. The CDR3 has 16 amino acids. CDR1 GTSNPN and CDR2 SVGIG come from the germline V gene (reference sequence). The CDR3 coding sequence is TGTGCCTGGATAAGGCGTCGCGGGGCGGACACCGGGGAGCTGTTTTTT. Translating gives CAWIRRRGADTGELFF.

The J gene is TRBJ1-6, the V gene TRBV15; 7 positions match TRBD1. This CDR3 comprises 14 residues. Germline V gene sequence: CDR1 LNHNV, CDR2 YYDKDF (reference sequence). Trimming removed 4 bases from V and 9 bases from J; junction bases left unmatched: 6. Here the CDR3 DNA reads TGTGCCACCAGCAACGACAGGGTGGTTTCACCCCTCCACTTT. As protein: CATSNDRVVSPLHF.

The chain combines TRBV5-1 with TRBJ2-1, with 8 bases fitting TRBD2. The V and J ends lost 0 bases and 4 bases, in that order; junction bases with no gene match: 3. The CDR3 has 15 residues. Germline V gives CDR1 SGHRS, CDR2 YFSETQ. The CDR3 loop reads CASSLDSSGYNEQFF. The CDR3, as DNA: TGCGCCAGCAGCTTGGATTCTAGCGGGTACAATGAGCAGTTCTTC.

This clone was seen just once. The rearrangement links TRBV11-2 to TRBJ2-1, with D possibly TRBD2 on 6 matching bases. V lost 0 bases, J lost 7 bases, and 13 bases lay in between. The CDR3 totals 15 residues. The germline V gene has CDR1 SGHAT and CDR2 FQNNGV. The CDR3 protein is CASSLDLGGRNEQFF. The CDR3 DNA is TGTGCCAGCAGCTTAGACCTAGGTGGGAGGAATGAGCAGTTCTTC.

The chain carries TRBV4-1 and TRBJ1-4; TRBD1 matches at 7 bases. V lost 2 bases to trimming and J lost 8 bases; unmatched junction nucleotides: 17. This CDR3 contains 18 residues. From germline, CDR1 is MGHRA and CDR2 YSYEKL. DNA for the CDR3: TGCGCCAGCAGCCAACGGCCGACGCGACAGGGACTAGAGGAAAAACTGTTTTTT. Protein product: CASSQRPTRQGLEEKLFF.

The V gene is TRBV24-1, the J gene TRBJ2-2, with 7 positions matching TRBD1. With 1 base clipped from V and 4 bases from J, the junction kept 8 bases outside the gene matches. Germline V CDR1 and CDR2: KGHDR, SFDVKD. The CDR3 contains 17 residues. The CDR3 loop reads CATSDFHRGLGTGELFF. In DNA, the CDR3 is TGTGCCACCAGTGATTTTCACAGGGGCTTGGGCACCGGGGAGCTGTTTTTT.

The CDR3 bases are TGCGCCAGCAGCTTGGTGCTAGCGGGTACCCAAGAGACCCAGTACTTC. As protein: CASSLVLAGTQETQYF. The chain is built from TRBV5-1 and TRBJ2-5; 8 positions match TRBD2. Germline lookup yields CDR1 SGHRS and CDR2 YFSETQ. The CDR3 contains 16 residues. V was pared by 0 bases and J by 1 base, with 5 bases of the junction left unmatched.

The chain has TRBV5-5 and TRBJ1-2; 10 bases line up with TRBD1. Looked up from germline, CDR1 is SGHKS and CDR2 is YYEKEE (reference sequence). This CDR3 is built from 13 residues. Trimming cost V 3 bases and J 5 bases; bases outside gene matches: 1. In nucleotides, the CDR3 is TGTGCCAGCAGCTCGGGACAGGGGTATGGCTACACCTTC. Translating it yields CASSSGQGYGYTF. The full variable domain, with the rest looked up from reference TRBV5-5 and TRBJ1-2, is DAGVTQSPTHLIKTRGQQVTLRCSPISGHKSVSWYQQVLGQGPQFIFQYYEKEERGRGNFPDRFSARQFPNYSSELNVNALLLGDSALYLCASSSGQGYGYTFGSGTRLTVV.

This chain connects TRBV12-2 to TRBJ2-1; the DNA was not compared with TRBD2, the D call given in the table. TRBV12-2 is reported as a pseudogene. The CDR3 is 21 amino acids. Here the CDR3 reads CASRPPPPGLAGQDFYNEQFF. The CDR3 coding sequence is TGTGCAAGTCGCCCCCCGCCCCCGGGACTAGCGGGACAAGACTTCTACAATGAGCAGTTCTTC.

This clone showed up many times. The rearrangement joins TRBV2 to TRBJ2-2; TRBD1 matches 11 bases. Per germline, CDR1 SNHLY and CDR2 FYNNEI. The CDR3 loop spans 17 amino acids. Trimming took 0 bases from V and 6 from J; bases not matched to a gene: 6. As DNA, the CDR3 is TGTGCCAGCAGTGAAGCGCTGGGACAGGGGGTCCCCGGGGAGCTGTTTTTT. Its translation: CASSEALGQGVPGELFF.